Reported below is one T cell receptor beta chain. Its cognate antigen has yet to be identified. It has no much larger one-base neighbor in the sample; base qualities were not kept. V and J are trimmed by 5 bases and 7 bases, and the gene matches miss 13 bases of the junction. Per the germline V gene, SGHTA is the CDR1 and FQGNSA is the CDR2. CDR3 length: 15 amino acids, cysteine to phenylalanine. The retained sequence is limited to the CDR3, 45 bases, with the frame set at the first base. Separate amplification of TCR alpha and beta chain libraries was performed from the second PCR step onward. CMV status of each donor was established by measuring IFNgamma production from CD4+ T cells after fresh PBMCs were stimulated overnight with CMV viral lysate. Miltenyi beads were used first to positively select CD4 T cells, and CD8 T cells were then positively selected from the CD4-negative fraction. After staining for CD3, CD4, CD8, CD45RA, CD27 and a live/dead dye, cells were sorted on a BD Aria II into four subsets based on CD45RA and CD27. Blood was obtained from three healthy volunteers, and the blood from each volunteer was fractionated into CD4 and CD8 T cells and subsequently into four differentiation subsets. Around 120 ml of peripheral blood was collected from each donor, and PBMC were isolated from the blood using Ficoll-Paque PLUS density-gradient centrifugation. Sorted cells were lysed in RLT buffer, and RNA was extracted with a Qiagen RNeasy kit and stored at -80°C.

The library was generated by UMI-ligation and nested PCR. The beta constant-region primer was an equimolar mix of two oligonucleotides covering both TRBC1 and TRBC2. A single-stranded oligonucleotide containing the SP2 primer and a 12-nucleotide UMI was joined to the 3' end of the cDNA by T4 RNA ligase 1. Four rounds of PCR were used to amplify ligated cDNA, with nested alpha and beta constant-region primers being used together with the SP2 primer. Incubation of the ligation reaction lasted about 19-24 hours at 16 degrees C. PCR2 was typically run as a SYBR Green qPCR and stopped at a predetermined threshold to prevent over-amplification. Apart from the first purification, every purification step used Agencourt AMPure XP magnetic beads. Library amounts were measured by Qubit and library quality was assessed on a TapeStation, where the main peak was expected at around 650 bp. Pooled libraries were sequenced on an Illumina MiSeq using v2 2x251 paired-end kits, and typically roughly 1-2.2 million reads were obtained per sample. Each sample library was pooled at approximately 4 nM, and roughly 5-8% PhiX was included to improve cluster recognition. The original pipeline was this. V and J genes were assigned to Demultiplexor-processed FASTQ reads by Decombinator through tag matching, with a single base-pair mismatch being allowed. Collapsinator relied on UMIs to fix sequencing errors as well as frequency errors caused by PCR heterogeneity. CDR3Translator translated TCRs and extracted CDR3s from the conserved cysteine to the FGXG phenylalanine, flagging non-productive sequences. Gini, Shannon entropy and inverse Simpson indices were calculated on repertoires that had been subsampled to equal numbers of UMI-defined TCRs. Within the linear range, a power law was fitted by maximum likelihood to the distributions of clonotype abundance. On one naive CD8 sample, the pipeline and MIGEC gave similar UMI counts, unique TCR numbers and clonal distributions. In one analysis, naive TCRs that were also found in any memory subset of the same donor were excluded from the naive repertoire. The repertoires were searched for around 7,000 CMV-associated CDR3 sequences that had been compiled from VDJdb and a published dataset. TCRdb reworked the public reads: Q25 trimming with fastp, MiXCR clone assembly, productive beta chains retained. Rows matching on CDR3 protein sequence are summarized as one entry with the most common DNA and genes. Here the V and J calls rest on TCRdb's processing, not on the authors' analysis. The sample data list 130,000 to 150,000 distinct CDR3 sequences, and over 15% of these were observed just once. Clones ranked in the top ten supply more than 0.13% of the sample.

This sample is drawn from a study of naive and memory T cell subsets (dated by TCRdb to the late 2010s). Describing the broader study: The study applied an open-source, UMI-based TCR alpha and beta sequencing pipeline to sorted naive and memory peripheral blood T cell subsets. The results of the functional CMV T cell responses matched the IgG serology results in every case. RNA was DNase-treated and reverse transcribed with TCR constant-region primers, mostly using SuperScript III.

The study at large found these results: A few larger clonotypes were present in naive repertoires, especially CD8 naive repertoires, and these clonotypes were possibly memory cells re-expressing CD45RA. Single alpha or beta chain sequences, rather than paired alpha/beta receptors, were used to define clonotypes. RNA-based TCR counts may be influenced by expression changes linked to T cell activation and differentiation. After error correction, over 90% of naive TCR sequences appeared only once, giving much steeper abundance distributions than memory subsets. In both CD4 and CD8 cells, a rise in Gini index and a fall in Shannon and inverse Simpson diversity were observed from naive through CM, EM and EMRA. A power law was followed by TCR abundance, with an exponent that differed between naive and memory subsets but was consistent across the three individuals. The repertoire findings for the naive and memory subsets could not be validated against a ground truth, as none was available.

Sequenced: naive CD4+ T cells from blood. The sample's cell subset or site label is to be understood as: naive T cells, CD45RA high CD27+. The chain uses TRBV7-2 and TRBJ1-2, and TRBD1 aligns with 7 junction nucleotides. This TCR was sampled from a human donor in good health. In nucleotide form, the sequence is TGTGCCAGCAGCACTCGACAGGGTCTTCCCCTTGGCTACACCTTC. Protein translation: CASSTRQGLPLGYTF. Reference TRBV7-2 and TRBJ1-2 genes cover what lies past the CDR3, so the full variable domain is GAGVSQSPSNKVTEKGKDVELRCDPISGHTALYWYRQSLGQGLEFLIYFQGNSAPDKSGLPSDRFSAERTGGSVSTLTIQRTQQEDSAVYLCASSTRQGLPLGYTFGSGTRLTVV.